The 27 T cell receptor beta chains reported below all come from one sample, sequenced in a study of cytomegalovirus exposure and HLA in healthy donors. Vbeta (60) and Jbeta (13) primers were used in the PCR. Assay: immunoSEQ multiplex PCR; the TCRdb copy retains only in-frame clones and omits some. Among about 110,000 clones, 81% were seen once, and the ten largest hold 2% to 2.5%. Sequencing was performed on PBMCs. Receptor source: a young man in good health and CMV-seronegative.

This clone was counted a single time. The chain recombines TRBV5-1 with TRBJ2-3, with 8 positions matching TRBD2. The germline gives CDR1 SGHRS, CDR2 YFSETQ. The CDR3 sequence is 13 residues long. The trim removed 6 bases at V and 3 bases at J, leaving 3 bases unmatched. DNA of the CDR3: TGCGCCAGCACCCCGGGGGGGACAGATACGCAGTATTTT. This encodes CASTPGGTDTQYF.

The V gene is TRBV2, the J gene TRBJ1-1, with unresolved D. Deletions cut 7 bases from V and 5 bases from J, with 14 bases between. There are 13 residues in the CDR3. Germline lookup yields CDR1 SNHLY and CDR2 FYNNEI. CDR3 loop: CASTATVGTEAFF. As DNA, the CDR3 is TGTGCCAGCACCGCGACCGTCGGGACTGAAGCTTTCTTT.

For the CDR3, the DNA is TGTGCCAGCAGCTTCTTACGGGACAGTGAACAGCATTTT. Protein product: CASSFLRDSEQHF. The V gene is TRBV6-5, the J gene TRBJ1-5, with 7 nucleotides matching TRBD1. This CDR3 has 13 amino acids. The germline V gene encodes CDR1 MNHEY and CDR2 SVGAGI. Trimming cost V 6 bases and J 13 bases; bases outside gene matches: 12.

The rearrangement joins TRBV27 to TRBJ2-7, with 7 bases aligning to TRBD1. The CDR3 length is 14 residues. Germline V gene sequence: CDR1 MNHEY, CDR2 SMNVEV (reference sequence). The junction had 13 bases not matched to a gene; V was cut back by 7 bases and J by 7 bases. CDR3 protein: CASNSPGGFTEQYF. CDR3 sequence (DNA): TGTGCCAGCAACTCTCCAGGGGGTTTTACTGAGCAGTACTTC.

In this sample, this clone turned up once. The J gene is TRBJ1-6, the V gene TRBV9; TRBD1 matches 8 bases. Germline CDR1 is SGDLS and CDR2 is YYNGEE. There are 15 residues in the CDR3. V lost 4 bases and J lost 5; bases outside the gene matches: 5. CDR3 in DNA: TGTGCCAGCAGCAGGTCGGGACAGGATAATTCACCCCTCCACTTT. As protein: CASSRSGQDNSPLHF. The whole variable domain, filled in from reference TRBV9 and TRBJ1-6, reads DSGVTQTPKHLITATGQRVTLRCSPRSGDLSVYWYQQSLDQGLQFLIQYYNGEERAKGNILERFSAQQFPDLHSELNLSSLELGDSALYFCASSRSGQDNSPLHFGNGTRLTVT.

The CDR3 sequence is CASRQGGVNTEAFF. DNA for the CDR3: TGTGCCAGCAGGCAGGGGGGCGTGAACACTGAAGCTTTCTTT. This chain links TRBV11-2 with TRBJ1-1; 7 nucleotides match TRBD1. This CDR3 contains 14 residues. Trimming at V came to 6 bases and at J to 0 bases, leaving 4 bases not matched to a gene. The germline V gene encodes CDR1 SGHAT and CDR2 FQNNGV.

This clone was detected only once. The chain uses TRBV27 and TRBJ2-2, with TRBD1 matching over 9 bases. V trimming: 6 bases; J trimming: 5 bases; junction bases outside the gene matches: 4. This CDR3 region has 14 residues. Germline CDR1 is MNHEY and CDR2 is SMNVEV (reference sequence). In nucleotides, the CDR3 is TGTGCCAGCAGGGGGACAGGGAGGACCGGGGAGCTGTTTTTT. This encodes CASRGTGRTGELFF.

The chain joins TRBV10-3 to TRBJ2-1, with D perhaps matching TRBD2 (5 bases). From germline, CDR1 is ENHRY and CDR2 SYGVKD. V was pared by 0 bases and J by 0 bases, with 12 bases between. The CDR3 consists of 17 residues. The CDR3 region has the DNA TGTGCCATCAGTGAGTCGGTTAGCGAGAGCTCCTACAATGAGCAGTTCTTC. It is translated as CAISESVSESSYNEQFF.

V gene TRBV29-1 combines with J gene TRBJ1-1; D is uncertain. V gave up 4 bases and J gave up 3 bases, with 9 bases separating them. The CDR3 runs to 12 residues. Germline V lookup: CDR1 SQVTM, CDR2 ANQGSEA. The CDR3 protein is CSVVGRYTEAFF. CDR3 sequence (DNA): TGCAGCGTTGTTGGCAGATACACTGAAGCTTTCTTT.

The rearrangement joins TRBV11-1 to TRBJ2-7; 9 nucleotides line up with TRBD2. The V gene's germline CDR1 is SGHAT and CDR2 FQDESV (reference sequence). This CDR3 contains 14 residues. Losses at the gene ends were 6 bases for V and 4 bases for J; bases not matched to a gene: 7. The CDR3 region is CASRAGTSIYEQYF. As DNA, the CDR3 is TGTGCCAGCAGAGCCGGGACTAGCATTTACGAGCAGTACTTC.

The chain uses TRBV18 and TRBJ2-7, with 13 bases that match TRBD2. CDR3 length equals 17 residues. After removal of 4 bases from V and 7 bases from J, the junction contained 13 bases not matched to a gene. Germline lookup yields CDR1 KGHSH and CDR2 LQKENI. CDR3 sequence: CASSLTPGTSGTREQYF. In DNA, the CDR3 is TGTGCCAGCTCACTTACTCCCGGGACTAGCGGGACTCGGGAGCAGTACTTC.

This chain joins TRBV28 and TRBJ2-3, with 8 bases matching TRBD2. The germline V gene has CDR1 MDHEN and CDR2 SYDVKM. The V segment lost 4 bases and the J segment 3 bases; nucleotides outside the gene matches: 6. This CDR3 has 15 residues. CDR3 sequence (DNA): TGTGCCAGCAGTTCAGGGGCTAGCGGGACAGATACGCAGTATTTT. This codes for CASSSGASGTDTQYF.

This chain joins TRBV10-2 and TRBJ1-3; D is perhaps TRBD1 (6 bases). The CDR3 sequence is 15 residues long. V was trimmed by 4 bases and J by 4 bases, leaving 14 bases between them. Germline V gene data show CDR1 as WSHSY and CDR2 as SAAADI. The CDR3 sequence: CASSADRLIGNTIYF. As DNA, the CDR3 is TGCGCCAGCAGTGCCGACAGGCTGATAGGAAACACCATATATTTT.

This chain joins TRBV19 and TRBJ2-1; 13 bases are shared with TRBD2. In germline, CDR1 is LNHDA, CDR2 SQIVND (reference sequence). There are 16 residues in the CDR3. J gave up 6 bases and V 3 bases, and 5 bases lay outside the gene matches. The CDR3 sequence: CASSITSGGAGNEQFF. The CDR3 DNA follows: TGTGCCAGTAGTATCACTAGCGGGGGGGCGGGCAATGAGCAGTTCTTC.

The chain has TRBV9 and TRBJ1-4; 9 bases agree with TRBD1. CDR1 SGDLS and CDR2 YYNGEE come from the germline V gene. Trimming cost V 3 bases and J 8 bases; bases outside gene matches: 5. The CDR3 sequence is 14 residues long. The CDR3 loop reads CASSADRGEEKLFF. CDR3 sequence (DNA): TGTGCCAGCAGCGCAGACAGGGGGGAAGAAAAACTGTTTTTT.

The rearrangement joins TRBV6-5 to TRBJ2-7; possible D gene TRBD2, 5 bases. The CDR3 length is 15 residues. With 4 bases removed from V and 2 bases from J, the gap between germline ends came to 15 bases. Germline CDR1 reads MNHEY; CDR2 reads SVGAGI. In DNA, the CDR3 is TGTGCCAGCAGTTCCCTAGGTAGCGCCCCCTACGAGCAGTACTTC. It encodes CASSSLGSAPYEQYF.

This clone was counted once. The chain combines TRBV30 with TRBJ1-3; D possibly corresponds to TRBD1 (5 bases). CDR1 is GTSNPN and CDR2 is SVGIG in the germline V gene (reference sequence). Trimming took 7 bases from V and 0 from J, leaving 13 bases between them. CDR3 length equals 14 residues. In DNA form, the CDR3 reads TGTGCCTTCTTACAGGTACTCTCTGGAAACACCATATATTTT. Amino acids: CAFLQVLSGNTIYF.

In this sample, this clone turned up a few times. The chain recombines TRBV11-1 with TRBJ2-7, with TRBD1 matching 7 bases. V shed 5 bases and J 1 base; nucleotides not matched to a gene: 8. This CDR3 is built from 15 residues. Germline V gene data show CDR1 as SGHAT and CDR2 as FQDESV (reference sequence). CDR3 DNA sequence: TGTGCCAGCAGCGACAAACAGGGGCCGTCCTACGAGCAGTACTTC. As protein: CASSDKQGPSYEQYF.

This sequence joins TRBV9 and TRBJ2-1; 12 bases are shared with TRBD2. This CDR3 is built from 16 residues. After removal of 4 bases from V and 7 bases from J, the junction contained 9 bases not matched to a gene. Germline V CDR1 and CDR2: SGDLS, YYNGEE. CDR3 protein: CASSSLAGGRGNEQFF. Written as DNA, the CDR3 is TGTGCCAGCAGCTCCCTAGCGGGGGGGCGGGGGAATGAGCAGTTCTTC.

The chain couples TRBV2 to TRBJ2-5; 8 bases line up with TRBD2. Germline assignment: CDR1 SNHLY and CDR2 FYNNEI. The CDR3 is 15 amino acids. Unmatched junction bases numbered 9, after V lost 7 bases and J lost 2 bases. CDR3 residues: CASMAGGHNQETQYF. The CDR3 nucleotides are TGTGCCAGCATGGCGGGGGGCCACAATCAAGAGACCCAGTACTTC.

The chain combines TRBV30 with TRBJ1-1; the match to TRBD1 covers 8 bases. The CDR3 consists of 13 residues. CDR1 GTSNPN and CDR2 SVGIG come from the germline V gene (reference sequence). V lost 4 bases to trimming and J lost 5 bases; unmatched junction nucleotides: 6. The CDR3 DNA follows: TGTGCCTGGACTACAGGGGGTTGGACTGAAGCTTTCTTT. Residues: CAWTTGGWTEAFF.

This chain links TRBV18 with TRBJ2-2; 10 positions agree with TRBD2. The CDR3 consists of 16 residues. Germline CDR1 and CDR2: KGHSH and LQKENI. With 3 bases clipped from V and 3 bases from J, the junction kept 4 bases outside the gene matches. The CDR3 nucleotides read TGTGCCAGCTCACCTCAGCTAGCGGGGGACACCGGGGAGCTGTTTTTT. It specifies CASSPQLAGDTGELFF.

The genes are TRBV6-1 and TRBJ2-2; the D is unclear. The V end was cut by 0 bases, the J end by 0 bases, with 8 bases between. The CDR3 is 16 amino acids. Per germline, CDR1 MNHNS and CDR2 SASEGT. For the CDR3, the DNA is TGTGCCAGCAGTGAAGCCTACAGAACGAACACCGGGGAGCTGTTTTTT. It is translated as CASSEAYRTNTGELFF.

V gene TRBV4-1 combines with J gene TRBJ2-5; 11 bases are a match to TRBD1. Germline CDR1 and CDR2: MGHRA and YSYEKL. V lost 4 bases and J lost 5; bases outside the gene matches: 3. The CDR3 runs to 14 residues. CDR3 nucleotides: TGCGCCAGCAGCCCCGGACAGGGGGCCGAGACCCAGTACTTC. It encodes CASSPGQGAETQYF.

The chain joins TRBV11-2 to TRBJ1-2; D might be TRBD1 (6 bases). The V gene lost 5 bases and the J gene lost 5 bases, with 18 bases spanning the gap. CDR3 length: 15 amino acids. Germline values: CDR1 SGHAT, CDR2 FQNNGV. CDR3 amino acids: CASSQGSGTVYGYTF. The CDR3 coding sequence is TGTGCCAGCAGCCAGGGGTCCGGGACGGTTTATGGCTACACCTTC.

The rearrangement links TRBV11-2 to TRBJ1-2; 8 bases are shared with TRBD1. With 5 bases clipped from V and 9 bases from J, the junction kept 5 bases outside the gene matches. The CDR3 extends over 12 amino acids. Germline assignment: CDR1 SGHAT and CDR2 FQNNGV. CDR3 sequence reads: CASSGPGGSYTF. The CDR3 bases are TGTGCCAGCAGCGGACCAGGGGGCAGCTACACCTTC.

This sequence joins TRBV2 and TRBJ2-7; tentative D call: TRBD2 (7 bases). Germline V CDR1 and CDR2: SNHLY, FYNNEI. This CDR3 has 15 residues. V was pared by 6 bases and J by 4 bases, with 19 bases between. The CDR3 bases are TGTGCCAGCAGCCGAGAGGGGGGGGCCGGGTACGAGCAGTACTTC. This translates into CASSREGGAGYEQYF. The whole variable domain, remainder taken from reference TRBV2 and TRBJ2-7, is EPEVTQTPSHQVTQMGQEVILRCVPISNHLYFYWYRQILGQKVEFLVSFYNNEISEKSEIFDDQFSVERPDGSNFTLKIRSTKLEDSAMYFCASSREGGAGYEQYFGPGTRLTVT.